Sequencing of this T cell receptor beta chain was carried out in a study of T cell changes during pregnancy in multiple sclerosis. Repertoires were generated with immunoSEQ multiplex PCR, while TCRdb's copy carries only in-frame clones and drops some. The sample has nearly 110,000 clones; 85% to 95% are singletons. This CDR3 spans 14 amino acids. In germline, CDR1 is MGHDK, CDR2 SYGVNS. Trimming took 4 bases from V and 8 from J, leaving 17 bases between them. The chain combines TRBV25-1 with TRBJ1-2; the D gene is possibly TRBD1 (5 bases). The source material was peripheral blood, sampled in the third trimester of pregnancy. The TCR comes from a female donor in good health, enrolled as a control in a pregnancy study. The CDR3 spells CASSVSAGWGGYTF. CDR3 nucleotides: TGTGCCAGCAGTGTATCTGCAGGGTGGGGAGGCTACACCTTC.